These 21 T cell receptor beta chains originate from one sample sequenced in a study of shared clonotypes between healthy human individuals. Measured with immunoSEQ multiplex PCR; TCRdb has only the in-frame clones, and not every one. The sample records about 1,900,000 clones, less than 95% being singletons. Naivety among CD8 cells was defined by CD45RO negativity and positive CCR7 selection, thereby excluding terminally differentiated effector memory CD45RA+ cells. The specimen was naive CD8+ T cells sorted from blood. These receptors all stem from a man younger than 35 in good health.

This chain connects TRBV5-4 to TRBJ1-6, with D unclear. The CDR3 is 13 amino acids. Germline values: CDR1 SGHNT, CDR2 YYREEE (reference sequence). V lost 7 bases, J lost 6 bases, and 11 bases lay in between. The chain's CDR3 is CASSEGINSPLHF. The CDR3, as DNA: TGTGCCAGCTCGGAGGGAATTAATTCACCCCTCCACTTT. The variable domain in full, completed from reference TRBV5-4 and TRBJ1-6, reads ETGVTQSPTHLIKTRGQQVTLRCSSQSGHNTVSWYQQALGQGPQFIFQYYREEENGRGNFPPRFSGLQFPNYSSELNVNALELDDSALYLCASSEGINSPLHFGNGTRLTVT.

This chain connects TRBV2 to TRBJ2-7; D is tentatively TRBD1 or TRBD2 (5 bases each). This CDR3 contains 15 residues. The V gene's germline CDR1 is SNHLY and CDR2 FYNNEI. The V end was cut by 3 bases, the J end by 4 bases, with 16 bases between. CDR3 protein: CASSDVRESQYEQYF. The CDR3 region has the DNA TGTGCCAGCAGTGATGTCAGGGAGTCGCAGTACGAGCAGTACTTC.

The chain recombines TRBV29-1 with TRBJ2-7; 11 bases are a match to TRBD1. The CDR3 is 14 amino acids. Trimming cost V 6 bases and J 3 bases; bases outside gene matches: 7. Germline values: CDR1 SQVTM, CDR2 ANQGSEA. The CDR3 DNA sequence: TGCAGCGTATATTGGACAGGGGGCAGCTACGAGCAGTACTTC. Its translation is CSVYWTGGSYEQYF.

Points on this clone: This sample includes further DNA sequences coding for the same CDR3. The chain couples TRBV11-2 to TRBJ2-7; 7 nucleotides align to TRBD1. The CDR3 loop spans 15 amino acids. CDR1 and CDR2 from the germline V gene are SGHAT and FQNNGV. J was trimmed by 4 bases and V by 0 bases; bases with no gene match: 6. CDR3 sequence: CASSLDRDRLYEQYF. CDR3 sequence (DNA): TGTGCCAGCAGCTTAGACCGGGACAGATTATACGAGCAGTACTTC.

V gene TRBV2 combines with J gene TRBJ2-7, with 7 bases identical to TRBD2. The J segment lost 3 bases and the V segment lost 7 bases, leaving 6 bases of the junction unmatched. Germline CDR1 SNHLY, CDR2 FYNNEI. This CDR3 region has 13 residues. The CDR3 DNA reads TGTGCCAGCATGGCGGGGGAAGGCTACGAGCAGTACTTC. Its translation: CASMAGEGYEQYF.

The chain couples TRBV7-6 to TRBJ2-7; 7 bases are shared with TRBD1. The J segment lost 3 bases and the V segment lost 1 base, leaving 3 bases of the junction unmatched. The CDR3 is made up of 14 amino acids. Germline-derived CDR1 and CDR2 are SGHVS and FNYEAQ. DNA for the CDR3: TGTGCCAGCAGCTTAGAGACAGGGAGCTACGAGCAGTACTTC. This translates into CASSLETGSYEQYF.

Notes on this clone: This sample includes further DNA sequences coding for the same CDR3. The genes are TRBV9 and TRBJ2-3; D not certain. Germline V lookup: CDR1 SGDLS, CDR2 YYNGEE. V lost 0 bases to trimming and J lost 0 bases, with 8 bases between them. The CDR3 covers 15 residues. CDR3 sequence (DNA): TGTGCCAGCAGCGTAGGTGGTTCTAGCACAGATACGCAGTATTTT. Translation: CASSVGGSSTDTQYF.

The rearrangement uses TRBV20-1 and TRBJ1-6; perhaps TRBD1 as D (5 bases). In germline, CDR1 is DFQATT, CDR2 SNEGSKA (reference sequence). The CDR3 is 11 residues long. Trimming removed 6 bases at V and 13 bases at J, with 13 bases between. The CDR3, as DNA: TGCAGTGCGCCTCTTCGGGGGCCCCTCCACTTT. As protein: CSAPLRGPLHF.

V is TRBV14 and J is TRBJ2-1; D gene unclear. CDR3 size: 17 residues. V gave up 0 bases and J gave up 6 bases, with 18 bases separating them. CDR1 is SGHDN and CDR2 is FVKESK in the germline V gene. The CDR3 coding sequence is TGTGCCAGCAGCCAAGATTGGGGTTTAGCTCCCTCCAATGAGCAGTTCTTC. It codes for CASSQDWGLAPSNEQFF. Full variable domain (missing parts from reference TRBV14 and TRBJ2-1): EAGVTQFPSHSVIEKGQTVTLRCDPISGHDNLYWYRRVMGKEIKFLLHFVKESKQDESGMPNNRFLAERTGGTYSTLKVQPAELEDSGVYFCASSQDWGLAPSNEQFFGPGTRLTVL.

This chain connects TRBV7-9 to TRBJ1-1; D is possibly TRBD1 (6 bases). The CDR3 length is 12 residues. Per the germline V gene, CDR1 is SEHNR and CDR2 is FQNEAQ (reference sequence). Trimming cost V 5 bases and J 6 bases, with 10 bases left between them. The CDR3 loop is CASSKGGAEAFF. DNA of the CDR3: TGTGCCAGCAGCAAAGGGGGGGCTGAAGCTTTCTTT.

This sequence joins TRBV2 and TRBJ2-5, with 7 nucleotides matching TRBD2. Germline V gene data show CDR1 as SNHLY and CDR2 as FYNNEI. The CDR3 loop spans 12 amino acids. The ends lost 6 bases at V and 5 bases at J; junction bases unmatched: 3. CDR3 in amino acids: CASSGGWETQYF. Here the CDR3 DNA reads TGTGCCAGCAGCGGGGGGTGGGAGACCCAGTACTTC. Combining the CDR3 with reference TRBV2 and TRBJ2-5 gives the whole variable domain EPEVTQTPSHQVTQMGQEVILRCVPISNHLYFYWYRQILGQKVEFLVSFYNNEISEKSEIFDDQFSVERPDGSNFTLKIRSTKLEDSAMYFCASSGGWETQYFGPGTRLLVL.

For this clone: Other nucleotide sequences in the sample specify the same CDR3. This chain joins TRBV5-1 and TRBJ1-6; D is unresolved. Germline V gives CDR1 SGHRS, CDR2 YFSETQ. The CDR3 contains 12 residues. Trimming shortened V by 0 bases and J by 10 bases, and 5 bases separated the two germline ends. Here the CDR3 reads CASSLDGSPLHF. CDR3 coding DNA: TGCGCCAGCAGCTTGGATGGGTCACCCCTCCACTTT. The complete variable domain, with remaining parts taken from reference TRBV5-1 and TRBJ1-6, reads KAGVTQTPRYLIKTRGQQVTLSCSPISGHRSVSWYQQTPGQGLQFLFEYFSETQRNKGNFPGRFSGRQFSNSRSEMNVSTLELGDSALYLCASSLDGSPLHFGNGTRLTVT.

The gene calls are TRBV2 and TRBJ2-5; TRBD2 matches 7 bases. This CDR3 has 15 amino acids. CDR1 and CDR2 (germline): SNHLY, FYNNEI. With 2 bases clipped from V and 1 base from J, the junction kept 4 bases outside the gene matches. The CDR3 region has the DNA TGTGCCAGCAGTGAAAGGGACTACCTCCAAGAGACCCAGTACTTC. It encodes CASSERDYLQETQYF.

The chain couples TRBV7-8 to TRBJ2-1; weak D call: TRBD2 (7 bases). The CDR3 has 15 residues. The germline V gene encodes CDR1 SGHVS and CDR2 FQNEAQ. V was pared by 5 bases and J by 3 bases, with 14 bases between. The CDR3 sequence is CASSLSGEGYNEQFF. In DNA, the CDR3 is TGTGCCAGCAGCCTCTCAGGGGAGGGCTACAATGAGCAGTTCTTC.

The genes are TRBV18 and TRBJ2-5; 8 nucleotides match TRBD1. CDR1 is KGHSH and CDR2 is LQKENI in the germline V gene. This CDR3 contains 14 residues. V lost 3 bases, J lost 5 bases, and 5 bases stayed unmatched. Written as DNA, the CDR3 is TGTGCCAGCTCACCTGGGACAGGCATTGAGACCCAGTACTTC. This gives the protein CASSPGTGIETQYF.

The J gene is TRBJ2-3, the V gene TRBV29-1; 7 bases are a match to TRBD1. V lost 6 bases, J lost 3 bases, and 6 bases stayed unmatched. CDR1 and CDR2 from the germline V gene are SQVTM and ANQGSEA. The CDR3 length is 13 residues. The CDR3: CSVDGTATDTQYF. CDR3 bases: TGCAGCGTCGATGGGACAGCGACAGATACGCAGTATTTT.

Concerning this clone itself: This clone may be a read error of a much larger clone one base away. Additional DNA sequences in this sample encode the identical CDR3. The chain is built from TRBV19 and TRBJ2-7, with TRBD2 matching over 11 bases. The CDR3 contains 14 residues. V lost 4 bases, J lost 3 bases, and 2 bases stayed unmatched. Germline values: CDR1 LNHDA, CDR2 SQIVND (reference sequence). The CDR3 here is CASSTGTSGYEQYF. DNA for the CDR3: TGTGCCAGTAGTACCGGGACTAGCGGCTACGAGCAGTACTTC. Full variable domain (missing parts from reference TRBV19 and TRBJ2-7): DGGITQSPKYLFRKEGQNVTLSCEQNLNHDAMYWYRQDPGQGLRLIYYSQIVNDFQKGDIAEGYSVSREKKESFPLTVTSAQKNPTAFYLCASSTGTSGYEQYFGPGTRLTVT.

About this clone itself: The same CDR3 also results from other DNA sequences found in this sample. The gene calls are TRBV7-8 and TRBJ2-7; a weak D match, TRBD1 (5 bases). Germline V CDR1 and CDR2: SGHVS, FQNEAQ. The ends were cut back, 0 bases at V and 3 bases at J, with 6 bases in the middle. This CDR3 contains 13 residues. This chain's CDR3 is CASSLAGLYEQYF. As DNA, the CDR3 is TGTGCCAGCAGCTTAGCGGGGCTCTACGAGCAGTACTTC.

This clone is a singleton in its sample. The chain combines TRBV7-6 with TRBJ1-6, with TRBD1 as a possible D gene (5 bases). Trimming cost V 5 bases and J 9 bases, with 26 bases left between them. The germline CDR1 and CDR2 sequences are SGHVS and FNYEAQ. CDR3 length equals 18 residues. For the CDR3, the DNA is TGTGCCAGCAGCCGGGAGCCAGGGACGGGCATCGGAAGTTCACCCCTCCACTTT. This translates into CASSREPGTGIGSSPLHF.

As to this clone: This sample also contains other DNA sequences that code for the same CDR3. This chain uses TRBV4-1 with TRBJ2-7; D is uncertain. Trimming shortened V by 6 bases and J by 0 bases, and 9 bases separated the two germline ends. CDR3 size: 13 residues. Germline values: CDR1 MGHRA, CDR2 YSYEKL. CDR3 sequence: CASSQVDSYEQYF. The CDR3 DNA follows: TGCGCCAGCAGTCAGGTGGACTCCTACGAGCAGTACTTC.

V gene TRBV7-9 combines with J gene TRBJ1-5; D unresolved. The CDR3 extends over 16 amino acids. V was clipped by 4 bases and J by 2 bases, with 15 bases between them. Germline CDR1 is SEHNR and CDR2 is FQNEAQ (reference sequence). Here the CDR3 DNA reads TGTGCCAGCAGCTATTCCGGGTTGGAGGGCAATCAGCCCCAGCATTTT. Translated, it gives CASSYSGLEGNQPQHF. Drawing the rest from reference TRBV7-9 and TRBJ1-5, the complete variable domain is DTGVSQNPRHKITKRGQNVTFRCDPISEHNRLYWYRQTLGQGPEFLTYFQNEAQLEKSRLLSDRFSAERPKGSFSTLEIQRTEQGDSAMYLCASSYSGLEGNQPQHFGDGTRLSIL.